These 22 T cell receptor beta chains were sequenced from one sample in a study of tumor and adjacent non-tumor tissue in lung cancer (dated by TCRdb to 2017 to 2018). RNA was extracted from bulk unsorted tissue and checked for quality with a NanoDrop ND-1000 and an Agilent 2100. The normal lung samples consisted of distant non-tumor tissue collected more than 3 cm from the tumor edge. Libraries were made using multiplex PCR. Sequencing took place on an Illumina HiSeq 2500. TCRbeta libraries were constructed through three rounds of nested PCR with primers (Table S4) according to protocols adapted from ARM-PCR. TCRdb passed the public sequencing reads through fastp at Q25 and MiXCR, retaining productive beta sequences. Identical CDR3 proteins give one entry, which carries the most common genes and DNA. Within this sample are approximately 110,000 distinct CDR3 sequences, with around 57% of them counted one time only. 15% to 20% of the sample is taken by the ten largest.

Sample: distant non-tumor lung tissue. These receptors all stem from a man between 60 and 75 years old with non-small cell lung cancer.

This clonotype was detected a few times. A clone one base away is much larger, so this may be a read error. This chain joins TRBV29-1 and TRBJ1-5, with D possibly being TRBD1 (5 bases). The CDR3 length is 12 residues. The germline CDR1 and CDR2 sequences are SQVTM and ANQGSEA. Trimming took 7 bases from V and 9 from J, leaving 16 bases between them. The DNA of the CDR3 is TGCAGCGCTGGACAACCGGGAGGGCCCCAGCATTTT. This codes for CSAGQPGGPQHF.

For this clonotype: This may come from a read error, since a much larger clone is one base off. The J gene is TRBJ2-2, the V gene TRBV19; D gene unclear. CDR3 length equals 12 residues. The germline V gene has CDR1 LNHDA and CDR2 SQIVND (reference sequence). Trimming cost V 9 bases and J 3 bases, with 8 bases left between them. The CDR3 region is CASKSHTGELFF. The DNA for the CDR3 is TGTGCCAGCAAAAGCCACACCGGGGAGCTGTTTTTT.

This clonotype has a single count. A much larger clone lies one base from this, so it may be a read error. This chain uses TRBV29-1 with TRBJ2-2; D remains ambiguous. With 3 bases removed from V and 7 bases from J, the gap between germline ends came to 12 bases. The CDR3 runs 13 residues. Germline V gene lookup returns CDR1 SQVTM and CDR2 ANQGSEA. This CDR3 is CSVDPGRIGELFF. CDR3 sequence (DNA): TGCAGCGTTGATCCTGGTAGGATCGGGGAGCTGTTTTTT.

This clonotype was counted many times. The chain uses TRBV12-3 or TRBV12-4 and TRBJ1-1; D not certain. The CDR3 sequence is 13 residues long. Between the trimmed V and J ends, which lost 6 bases and 3 bases, there was a span of 11 bases. This CDR3 is CASSLGADTEAFF. The CDR3 DNA is TGTGCCAGCAGCCTAGGAGCGGACACTGAAGCTTTCTTT.

This clonotype appeared many times. This chain connects TRBV12-3 or TRBV12-4 to TRBJ1-6; a weak D match, TRBD1 (6 bases). Between the trimmed V and J ends, which lost 6 bases and 11 bases, there was a span of 20 bases. The length of the CDR3 is 15 residues. The CDR3: CASSPGTRGRTPLHF. CDR3 DNA: TGTGCCAGCAGCCCCGGGACACGCGGGAGGACACCCCTCCACTTT.

A note on this clonotype: A junction boundary mismatches the germline segment, possibly from a read error. This chain links TRBV4-1 with TRBJ2-6, with D possibly TRBD1 on 6 matching bases. The V gene's germline CDR1 is MGHRA and CDR2 YSYEKL. This CDR3 contains 16 residues. The DNA for the CDR3 is TGCGCCAGCAGGCTAAATGGACAGTCTGGGGTCAACGTCCTGACTTTC. It translates to CASRLNGQSGVNVLTF.

For this clonotype: The conserved phenylalanine or tryptophan normally closing the CDR3 is absent here, so this likely arose from a read error. The DNA is omitted, as the CDR3 cannot be located on it reliably, and the CDR3 follows TCRdb's listing. The chain has TRBV29-1 and TRBJ2-1. Inclusive of both ends, the CDR3 amounts to 16 amino acids. Germline V CDR1 and CDR2: SQVTM, ANQGSEA. The CDR3 sequence is CSANEATQCGMGEQFL.

On this clonotype: A much larger clone lies a single base off, so this may be a read error. V usage is TRBV10-2 and J usage is TRBJ2-3; a weak D match, TRBD1 (5 bases). V was clipped by 10 bases and J by 10 bases, with 18 bases between them. The CDR3 consists of 12 residues. Germline assignment: CDR1 WSHSY and CDR2 SAAADI. Here the CDR3 reads CATREPTDAQYF. CDR3 in DNA: TGCGCCACCAGGGAACCCACAGACGCGCAGTATTTT.

This clonotype occurred once. A junction end diverges from the germline sequence, so it may reflect a read error. This chain uses TRBV4-2 with TRBJ2-7; D remains ambiguous. The length of the CDR3 is 14 residues. In germline, CDR1 is LGHNA, CDR2 YNFKEQ. This CDR3 is CASSQVQCPYEQYF. The CDR3 region has the DNA TGTGCCAGCAGTCAAGTTCAATGCCCCTATGAGCAGTACTTC.

As concerns this clonotype: This may be a read error: a much more frequent sequence differs by one nucleotide. The chain links TRBV6-1 to TRBJ2-7; 7 nucleotides align to TRBD1. V was clipped by 7 bases and J by 5 bases; unmatched bases: 8. CDR1 and CDR2 from the germline V gene are MNHNS and SASEGT. This CDR3 contains 13 residues. The CDR3 DNA sequence: TGTGCCAGCACCCGGGACAGACTCCACGAGCAGTACTTC. Its protein is CASTRDRLHEQYF.

This clonotype has a count of ten or more. The chain links TRBV5-1 to TRBJ1-1; no definite D call. The CDR3 loop spans 13 amino acids. V lost 4 bases to trimming and J lost 5 bases, with 12 bases between them. Germline V gives CDR1 SGHRS, CDR2 YFSETQ. The CDR3 bases are TGCGCCAGCAGCGGGCAGGAGGTAACTGAAGCTTTCTTT. It is translated as CASSGQEVTEAFF.

Remarks on this clonotype: At one of its ends the junction is not consistent with the germline gene, which may arise from a read error. The chain has TRBV5-4 and TRBJ2-2; 7 nucleotides align to TRBD2. The CDR3 runs to 16 residues. The germline V gene encodes CDR1 SGHNT and CDR2 YYREEE (reference sequence). CDR3 residues: CASNSRPGLNTGELLF. The CDR3 DNA is TGTGCCAGCAACTCTCGGCCGGGACTAAACACCGGGGAGCTGCTTTTT.

The sample holds one count of this clonotype. Likely a read error: the CDR3 ends without its conserved phenylalanine or tryptophan. The genes are TRBV5-6 and TRBJ1-6, with a possible D match to TRBD1 (6 bases). Deletions cut 0 bases from V and 7 bases from J, with 11 bases between. The length of the CDR3 is 15 residues. Germline values: CDR1 SGHDT, CDR2 YYEEEE. The CDR3 nucleotides read TGTGCCAGCAGCTTGGCAGGGGCACAAAATTCACCCCTCCACTAT. This codes for CASSLAGAQNSPLHY.

Details on this clonotype: At one end, the junction sequence differs from germline, possibly due to a read error. The rearrangement joins TRBV12-3 or TRBV12-4 to TRBJ2-7; D remains ambiguous. The CDR3 is 12 residues long. The CDR3: CASSLGITVWYF. The CDR3, as DNA: TGTGCCAGCAGTTTAGGTATTACTGTTTGGTATTTC.

V and J are TRBV11-2 and TRBJ2-2, with no clear D. CDR1 is SGHAT, CDR2 FQNNGV, per germline. This CDR3 is built from 13 residues. The CDR3 spells CATGRSSTGELFF. CDR3 bases: TGTGCAACTGGACGGAGTTCCACCGGGGAGCTGTTTTTT.

Details on this clonotype: A junction boundary mismatches the germline segment, possibly from a read error. The CDR3 is CAVRGMKTEAFF. Written as DNA, the CDR3 is TGTGCCGTCAGGGGGATGAAGACTGAAGCTTTCTTT. This chain connects TRBV10-3 to TRBJ1-1; 7 bases agree with TRBD1. There are 12 residues in the CDR3. Germline values: CDR1 ENHRY, CDR2 SYGVKD.

As concerns this clonotype: Because it lacks the conserved phenylalanine or tryptophan at the end, this CDR3 is likely a read error. The chain couples TRBV29-1 to TRBJ2-7; D is perhaps TRBD1 or TRBD2 (6 bases each). Deletions cut 6 bases from V and 0 bases from J, with 15 bases between. CDR3 length: 14 residues. Looked up from germline, CDR1 is SQVTM and CDR2 is ANQGSEA. CDR3 residues: CSVSVGGNSYEQYL. The CDR3 nucleotides are TGCAGCGTCTCAGTGGGGGGCAACTCCTACGAGCAGTACCTC.

In regard to this clonotype: Possible read error: a much larger clone is one base away. The V gene is TRBV2, the J gene TRBJ2-6, with a weak D call TRBD2 (6 bases). CDR3 length: 15 amino acids. The V end was cut by 0 bases, the J end by 10 bases, with 13 bases between. Germline V gene lookup returns CDR1 SNHLY and CDR2 FYNNEI. The CDR3 sequence: CASSEARDGGNVLTF. The CDR3 DNA follows: TGTGCCAGCAGTGAAGCGCGGGACGGGGGAAACGTCCTGACTTTC.

This clonotype was recorded at least ten times. V and J are TRBV4-1 and TRBJ2-5; D call uncertain. The V and J ends lost 0 bases and 2 bases respectively, with 4 bases between them. The germline gives CDR1 MGHRA, CDR2 YSYEKL. The CDR3 spans 13 residues. The CDR3 bases are TGCGCCAGCAGCCAAGAAATTCAAGAGACCCAGTACTTC. Encoded protein: CASSQEIQETQYF.

A note on this clonotype: Since the CDR3 does not end with the conserved phenylalanine or tryptophan, this likely comes from a read error. The chain recombines TRBV19 with TRBJ1-2; a possible D gene is TRBD1 (5 bases). Germline V gene sequence: CDR1 LNHDA, CDR2 SQIVND (reference sequence). The CDR3 runs to 15 residues. V lost 3 bases and J lost 3, with 14 bases in between. The chain's CDR3 is CASSILGQGHYGYTL. DNA for the CDR3: TGTGCCAGTAGTATCCTAGGGCAGGGACACTATGGCTACACCCTC.

Concerning this clonotype itself: With a much larger clone just one base away, this may be a read error. The chain recombines TRBV28 with TRBJ1-2, with 7 bases lining up with TRBD1. The CDR3 length is 13 residues. The germline V gene has CDR1 MDHEN and CDR2 SYDVKM. The CDR3 sequence: CVSSLPTGVGYTF. CDR3 nucleotides: TGTGTCAGCAGTTTACCCACAGGGGTTGGCTACACCTTC.

In regard to this clonotype: A much larger clone differs from this one at a single base, so this may be a read error. The rearrangement uses TRBV5-1 and TRBJ1-3; D uncertain. Trimming stripped 0 bases from V and 4 bases from J, with 11 bases between. The CDR3 totals 15 residues. CDR1 is SGHRS, CDR2 YFSETQ, per germline. CDR3 residues: CASSLDHVWGNTIYF. CDR3 nucleotide sequence: TGCGCCAGCAGCTTGGATCATGTCTGGGGAAACACCATATATTTT. The complete variable domain, with remaining parts taken from reference TRBV5-1 and TRBJ1-3, reads KAGVTQTPRYLIKTRGQQVTLSCSPISGHRSVSWYQQTPGQGLQFLFEYFSETQRNKGNFPGRFSGRQFSNSRSEMNVSTLELGDSALYLCASSLDHVWGNTIYFGEGSWLTVV.